These T cell receptor beta chains were read from a single sample in a study of blood T cell repertoires in COVID-19. Measured with immunoSEQ multiplex PCR; TCRdb has only the in-frame clones, and not every one. Counted here are about 130,000 clones, over 80% occurring once; the ten biggest clones make up 1.5% to 2%. Sequencing was performed on peripheral blood. These receptors all come from a man between 65 and 80 years old with acute or convalescent COVID-19. The CDR3 runs from the conserved cysteine through the conserved F or W. The order of the fields is D gene, J gene, clone size, V gene, CDR3 protein, CDR3 DNA. A D gene is named only where the DNA matches it firmly. Where a row states a size, it is once, few, many or the class of an expanded clone; other rows omit it.

d_gene: TRBD1; j_gene: TRBJ1-1; abundance: few; v_gene: TRBV25-1; CDR3aa: CASKGQGMNTEAFF; CDR3nt: TGTGCCAGCAAGGGACAGGGGATGAACACTGAAGCTTTCTTT
d_gene: NA; j_gene: TRBJ1-1; abundance: NA; v_gene: TRBV5-1; CDR3aa: CASSLAGENTEAFF; CDR3nt: TGCGCCAGCAGCTTGGCCGGGGAGAACACTGAAGCTTTCTTT
d_gene: NA; j_gene: TRBJ2-1; abundance: NA; v_gene: TRBV20-1; CDR3aa: CSASLYLNPMKEQFF; CDR3nt: TGCAGTGCTAGTCTCTATTTGAACCCAATGAAGGAGCAGTTCTTC
d_gene: NA; j_gene: TRBJ2-3; abundance: NA; v_gene: TRBV11-2; CDR3aa: CASSPRPTADTQYF; CDR3nt: TGTGCCAGCAGCCCGCGGCCCACCGCAGATACGCAGTATTTT
d_gene: TRBD1; j_gene: TRBJ1-1; abundance: NA; v_gene: TRBV19; CDR3aa: CASSIGRTGGAGAFF; CDR3nt: TGTGCCAGTAGTATAGGCCGCACAGGGGGCGCGGGAGCTTTCTTT
d_gene: NA; j_gene: TRBJ2-1; abundance: once; v_gene: TRBV5-6; CDR3aa: CASRRGSPYNEQFF; CDR3nt: TGTGCCAGCAGGAGGGGGTCCCCCTACAATGAGCAGTTCTTC
d_gene: TRBD2; j_gene: TRBJ2-5; abundance: NA; v_gene: TRBV11-2; CDR3aa: CASSPRLAGHYRAQYF; CDR3nt: TGTGCCAGCAGCCCGAGACTAGCGGGGCACTACCGCGCCCAGTACTTC
d_gene: NA; j_gene: TRBJ2-5; abundance: NA; v_gene: TRBV6-5; CDR3aa: CASSLLGETQYF; CDR3nt: TGTGCCAGCAGCCTACTAGGCGAGACCCAGTACTTC
d_gene: TRBD2; j_gene: TRBJ2-1; abundance: NA; v_gene: TRBV28; CDR3aa: CASSFRLAVLFF; CDR3nt: TGTGCCAGCAGTTTTAGGCTAGCGGTACTGTTCTTC
d_gene: NA; j_gene: TRBJ1-6; abundance: once; v_gene: TRBV6-5; CDR3aa: CASRTPGTRNSPLHF; CDR3nt: TGTGCCAGCAGGACCCCGGGAACCCGAAATTCACCCCTCCACTTT
d_gene: NA; j_gene: TRBJ1-2; abundance: once; v_gene: TRBV20-1; CDR3aa: CSAVRGYGYTF; CDR3nt: TGCAGTGCTGTCAGGGGCTATGGCTACACCTTC
d_gene: NA; j_gene: TRBJ1-2; abundance: NA; v_gene: TRBV4-2; CDR3aa: CASSQEVRGGIDGYTF; CDR3nt: TGTGCCAGCAGCCAAGAGGTCCGGGGGGGTATCGATGGCTACACCTTC
d_gene: NA; j_gene: TRBJ2-2; abundance: NA; v_gene: TRBV19; CDR3aa: CASSRRGGTGELFF; CDR3nt: TGTGCCAGTAGTAGGAGGGGGGGGACCGGGGAGCTGTTTTTT
d_gene: NA; j_gene: TRBJ2-6; abundance: NA; v_gene: TRBV24-1; CDR3aa: CATSDNSGANVLTF; CDR3nt: TGTGCCACCAGTGACAACTCTGGGGCCAACGTCCTGACTTTC
d_gene: NA; j_gene: TRBJ1-1; abundance: NA; v_gene: TRBV30; CDR3aa: CAWKASPGDTEAFF; CDR3nt: TGTGCCTGGAAAGCTAGCCCGGGCGACACTGAAGCTTTCTTT
d_gene: NA; j_gene: TRBJ1-2; abundance: NA; v_gene: TRBV5-8; CDR3aa: CASSLGQSGLYRYGYTF; CDR3nt: TGTGCCAGCAGCTTGGGGCAGTCGGGACTCTATCGCTATGGCTACACCTTC
d_gene: NA; j_gene: TRBJ2-2; abundance: NA; v_gene: TRBV19; CDR3aa: CASGRQGTLAGELFF; CDR3nt: TGTGCCAGCGGCCGACAAGGAACTTTGGCCGGGGAGCTGTTTTTT
d_gene: NA; j_gene: TRBJ2-7; abundance: once; v_gene: TRBV6-1; CDR3aa: CASSEAPGDRQYF; CDR3nt: TGTGCCAGCAGTGAAGCGCCAGGGGATCGGCAGTACTTC
d_gene: TRBD1; j_gene: TRBJ1-6; abundance: NA; v_gene: TRBV27; CDR3aa: CASSWGQGPGGNSPLHF; CDR3nt: TGTGCCAGCAGCTGGGGACAGGGGCCCGGAGGTAATTCACCCCTCCACTTT
d_gene: NA; j_gene: TRBJ1-1; abundance: NA; v_gene: TRBV6-5; CDR3aa: CASKGQLNTEAFF; CDR3nt: TGTGCCAGCAAAGGACAGCTGAACACTGAAGCTTTCTTT
d_gene: NA; j_gene: TRBJ2-1; abundance: NA; v_gene: TRBV3-1/TRBV3-2; CDR3aa: CASSRYRRDWSNEQFF; CDR3nt: TGTGCCAGCAGCCGATACAGGAGGGATTGGTCGAATGAGCAGTTCTTC
d_gene: TRBD1; j_gene: TRBJ2-7; abundance: NA; v_gene: TRBV11-3; CDR3aa: CASSPSTGGGEQYF; CDR3nt: TGTGCCAGCAGCCCCAGTACAGGGGGAGGCGAGCAGTACTTC
d_gene: TRBD1; j_gene: TRBJ1-3; abundance: NA; v_gene: TRBV7-9; CDR3aa: CASSPGQGNSDTIYF; CDR3nt: TGTGCCAGCAGCCCGGGACAGGGGAACAGTGACACCATATATTTT
d_gene: NA; j_gene: TRBJ1-4; abundance: few; v_gene: TRBV2; CDR3aa: CASSVEGLYNEKLFF; CDR3nt: TGTGCCAGCAGCGTTGAGGGTCTATATAATGAAAAACTGTTTTTT
d_gene: NA; j_gene: TRBJ2-5; abundance: NA; v_gene: TRBV9; CDR3aa: CASSLGGGETQYF; CDR3nt: TGTGCCAGCAGCTTAGGGGGAGGGGAGACCCAGTACTTC
d_gene: NA; j_gene: TRBJ1-5; abundance: NA; v_gene: TRBV5-6; CDR3aa: CASSLRFSGNQPQHF; CDR3nt: TGTGCCAGCAGCTTGCGGTTTTCGGGCAATCAGCCCCAGCATTTT